The rows below give T cell receptor beta chains drawn from one sample of a study of response to subunit inactivated influenza vaccine. TCRdb processed the RT-PCR reads anew with MiXCR; each CDR3 protein has one entry. The data contain some 480,000 distinct CDR3 sequences, roughly 9.8% of them singletons. The source was PBMCs from blood, collected 40 to 50 days after vaccination. The receptors were sampled from a man aged 45-65 years who received an inactivated influenza vaccine. Both conserved end residues are part of each CDR3. D genes are given only for firm matches. Clone size is shown for a subset of rows, as once, few, many or a class of expanded clone.

J gene,V gene,clone size,D gene,CDR3 DNA,CDR3 protein
TRBJ2-1,TRBV28,few,NA,TGTGCCAGCATCCCGGTCCTGGGGGAAAGTGAGCAGTTCTTC,CASIPVLGESEQFF
TRBJ2-7,TRBV5-1,many,TRBD2,TGCGCCAGCAGCTGGACTAGCGGGAACTACGAGCAGTACTTC,CASSWTSGNYEQYF
TRBJ2-3,TRBV12-3/TRBV12-4,many,NA,TGTGCCAGCAGTTTGAGGGGGAGGAGCGGTACAGATACGCAGTATTTT,CASSLRGRSGTDTQYF
TRBJ1-1,TRBV11-2,few,NA,TGTGCCAGCAGCCCCTCAGGGGTGAACACTGAAGCTTTCTTT,CASSPSGVNTEAFF
TRBJ1-3,TRBV11-2,few,NA,TGTGCCAGCAGCTATACTACCGGGCCCTTCACTTACGGAAACACCATATATTTT,CASSYTTGPFTYGNTIYF
TRBJ1-1,TRBV6-2/TRBV6-3,few,TRBD1,TGTGCCAGCAGGACAGGGGGACTGGGCACTGAAGCTTTCTTT,CASRTGGLGTEAFF
TRBJ2-1,TRBV6-2/TRBV6-3,few,TRBD1,TGTGCCAGCAGTTACCCCGACAGGGCGAGCTCCTACAATGAGCAGTTCTTC,CASSYPDRASSYNEQFF
TRBJ1-3,TRBV2,few,NA,TGTGCCAGCAGCCAAGGGTTCGCCACCATATATTTT,CASSQGFATIYF
TRBJ2-5,TRBV29-1,many,NA,TGCAGCGTTGCCCGGGACGTAGTGACCCAGTACTTC,CSVARDVVTQYF
TRBJ2-4,TRBV3-1,NA,NA,TGTGCCAGCAGCCAAGCGAGTACGGCCAAAAACATTCAGTACTTC,CASSQASTAKNIQYF
TRBJ2-7,TRBV5-5,many,NA,TGTGCCAGCAGCTTGGACGTGGTGCCGCACTACGAGCAGTACTTC,CASSLDVVPHYEQYF
TRBJ2-1,TRBV5-1,few,NA,TGCGCCAGCAGCTTGACCGTGGGGTCTGGGGTAAATGAGCAGTTCTTC,CASSLTVGSGVNEQFF
TRBJ2-1,TRBV5-1,few,TRBD2,TGCGCCAGCAGCCCCCAAGCGACGGGAGGCTACAATGAGCAGTTCTTC,CASSPQATGGYNEQFF
TRBJ2-2,TRBV10-1,NA,TRBD1,TGCGCCAGCAGTGAGTCCTATGGGGCAGGGGGCTCCGGGGAGCTGTTTTTT,CASSESYGAGGSGELFF
TRBJ2-1,TRBV7-9,few,NA,TGTGCCAGCAGGGCAGGACTTCCCTACAATGAGCAGTTCTTC,CASRAGLPYNEQFF
TRBJ2-7,TRBV20-1,few,TRBD1,TGCAGTGCTGACAGGGGGGACGAGCAGTACTTC,CSADRGDEQYF
TRBJ1-5,TRBV5-1,many,TRBD1,TGCGCCAGCAGCTTAGGGACAGGGAGGCAGCCCCAGCATTTT,CASSLGTGRQPQHF
TRBJ2-1,TRBV4-3,NA,TRBD2,TGCGCCAGCAGCCAAGGATGGGGTAGCGGGAGGGCCTCGGACAATGAGCAGTTCTTC,CASSQGWGSGRASDNEQFF
TRBJ2-1,TRBV11-2,NA,NA,TGTGCCAGCAGCGTCGACAGGAGCTCCTACAATGAGCAGTTCTTC,CASSVDRSSYNEQFF
TRBJ2-7,TRBV20-1,NA,NA,TGCAGTGCACGGTGGGGGGCGTACGAGCAGTACTTC,CSARWGAYEQYF
TRBJ2-7,TRBV2,many,TRBD1,TGTGCCAGCAGTCTCCGTGACAGGGGCTACGAGCAGTACTTC,CASSLRDRGYEQYF
TRBJ1-2,TRBV4-2,few,TRBD1,TGTGCCAGCAGCTCGGACAGGCAAGGTGCCTACACCTTC,CASSSDRQGAYTF
TRBJ2-6,TRBV7-9,few,TRBD1,TGTGCCAGCAGCTGGACAGGGGGCACTGGGGCCAACGTCCTGACTTTC,CASSWTGGTGANVLTF
TRBJ2-7,TRBV6-1,NA,TRBD2,TGTGCCAGCACCAAAAAAGTGGGGGGGGTAGGGACCTACGAGCAGTACTTC,CASTKKVGGVGTYEQYF